These 6 T cell receptor beta chains were sequenced from one sample in a study of blood T cell repertoires in COVID-19. TCRdb's copy holds only in-frame clones and misses some; the assay was immunoSEQ multiplex PCR. The data show more than 100,000 clones, about 86% seen once. The sequencing input was peripheral blood. Source of these receptors: a human donor in a cohort sampled during active COVID-19.

This chain joins TRBV19 and TRBJ2-3; unclear D gene. CDR1 and CDR2 (germline): LNHDA, SQIVND (reference sequence). The CDR3 contains 13 residues. The ends were cut back, 5 bases at V and 2 bases at J, with 8 bases in the middle. The CDR3 protein is CASSRQDTDTQYF. The CDR3 nucleotides are TGTGCCAGTAGTCGGCAGGACACAGATACGCAGTATTTT.

V is TRBV21-1 and J is TRBJ2-7; TRBD1 was called by the table and not checked on the DNA. TRBV21-1 is described as a pseudogene. This CDR3 is 17 amino acids long. As DNA, the CDR3 is TGTGCCAGCAGCCATCCCCCGGACAGGGGGCGCAGCGACGAGCAGTACTTC. This translates into CASSHPPDRGRSDEQYF.

The chain carries TRBV10-2 and TRBJ2-1; 15 nucleotides align to TRBD2. The CDR3 has 19 amino acids. The V segment lost 2 bases and the J segment 6 bases; nucleotides outside the gene matches: 11. CDR1 WSHSY and CDR2 SAAADI come from the germline V gene. The CDR3 sequence: CASSEPTYSGLAGGNEQFF. CDR3 sequence (DNA): TGCGCCAGCAGTGAGCCGACCTATTCGGGACTAGCGGGGGGCAATGAGCAGTTCTTC.

This clone was seen only once. The rearrangement joins TRBV29-1 to TRBJ1-3; 7 bases fit TRBD1. Germline CDR1 SQVTM, CDR2 ANQGSEA. The CDR3 contains 15 residues. V lost 6 bases and J lost 4; bases outside the gene matches: 12. Here the CDR3 reads CSVATGWSGGNTIYF. The CDR3 region has the DNA TGCAGCGTGGCGACAGGGTGGTCGGGGGGAAACACCATATATTTT.

The chain recombines TRBV5-4 with TRBJ1-5; 9 nucleotides match TRBD1. J lost 5 bases, V lost 4 bases, and 4 bases had no gene match. Germline V CDR1 and CDR2: SGHNT, YYREEE (reference sequence). The CDR3 runs to 14 residues. CDR3 in DNA: TGTGCCAGCAGCGCACAGGGGGCTGATCAGCCCCAGCATTTT. The encoded protein is CASSAQGADQPQHF.

This sequence joins TRBV21-1 and TRBJ2-7; the table assigns TRBD2, which was not confirmed against the DNA. TRBV21-1 counts as a pseudogene. The CDR3 has 20 residues. In DNA, the CDR3 is TGTGCCAGCAGGGCAACCGGGACTAGCGGGCCAAAGAGCTACTCCTACGAGCAGTACTTC. Residues: CASRATGTSGPKSYSYEQYF.